Below are 25 T cell receptor beta chains sequenced from a single sample in a study of radiation and T cells in renal cell carcinoma (dated by TCRdb to 2020 to 2021). Receptors were amplified or captured by the immunoSEQ multiplex PCR assay. The immuneACCESS repertoire file appears here via TCRdb, limited to in-frame rearrangements. These files lack a portion of the clones; in checked studies, under half of the deficit traces to unresolved V genes, and the cause of the others is not known. This sample lists about 170,000 clones; about nine tenths were detected once. Approximately 10% of the sample comes from the top ten. The sample's time point label is to be understood as: blood 4 weeks post-SBRT, at nephrectomy. The treatment or condition label corresponds to: 15 Gy SBRT to primary tumor, nephrectomy 4 weeks later. The source material was blood, sampled from a patient whose treatment included radiotherapy and nephrectomy. Receptors originate from a woman aged 45-59 years with renal cell carcinoma.

This rearrangement joins TRBV19 to TRBJ1-5, with D possibly matching TRBD1 (6 bases). The CDR3 is made up of 14 amino acids. Germline values: CDR1 LNHDA, CDR2 SQIVND (reference sequence). V was clipped by 5 bases and J by 5 bases, with 13 bases between them. CDR3 sequence reads: CASSVQGLDQPQHF. CDR3 DNA sequence: TGTGCCAGTAGTGTGCAGGGGCTCGATCAGCCCCAGCATTTT.

This chain links TRBV4-1 with TRBJ1-3; D perhaps matches TRBD1 (5 bases). Trimming pared 4 bases from V and 2 bases from J, leaving 12 bases between. Per germline, CDR1 MGHRA and CDR2 YSYEKL. CDR3 size: 15 residues. CDR3 in amino acids: CASSPLGDAGNTIYF. CDR3 sequence (DNA): TGCGCCAGCAGCCCCCTGGGGGACGCTGGAAACACCATATATTTT.

The J gene is TRBJ2-5, the V gene TRBV11-2, with 8 bases aligning to TRBD2. CDR3 length: 15 residues. With V trimmed by 3 bases and J by 4 bases, 7 bases remained unmatched. Looked up from germline, CDR1 is SGHAT and CDR2 is FQNNGV. Here the CDR3 DNA reads TGTGCCAGCAGCTTGGGTGGTAGCGGGGCAGAGACCCAGTACTTC. Translation gives CASSLGGSGAETQYF.

The chain uses TRBV6-5 and TRBJ1-6; no definite D call. The CDR3 is 13 residues long. Trimming took off 2 bases at V and 9 bases at J, with 8 bases between the two ends. Per the germline V gene, CDR1 is MNHEY and CDR2 is SVGAGI. The CDR3, as DNA: TGTGCCAGCAGTTACGGGGAAATTTCACCCCTCCACTTT. As protein: CASSYGEISPLHF.

The CDR3 region is CASSRGQARIQETQYF. CDR3 bases: TGCGCCAGCAGTCGAGGACAGGCCCGAATCCAAGAGACCCAGTACTTC. The chain carries TRBV5-1 and TRBJ2-5; 7 positions match TRBD1. Germline loops: CDR1 SGHRS, CDR2 YFSETQ. The CDR3 loop spans 16 amino acids. V was pared by 5 bases and J by 1 base, with 11 bases of the junction left unmatched.

This chain connects TRBV11-2 to TRBJ1-2, with 8 nucleotides matching TRBD1. This CDR3 region has 16 residues. In germline, CDR1 is SGHAT, CDR2 FQNNGV. Trimming removed 3 bases from V and 8 bases from J; junction bases left unmatched: 14. The CDR3 nucleotides are TGTGCCAGCAGCTTCCGTCCGGGACAGGAAGGTCAGGGCTACACCTTC. The encoded protein is CASSFRPGQEGQGYTF. The full variable domain, its missing parts supplied by reference TRBV11-2 and TRBJ1-2, is EAGVAQSPRYKIIEKRQSVAFWCNPISGHATLYWYQQILGQGPKLLIQFQNNGVVDDSQLPKDRFSAERLKGVDSTLKIQPAKLEDSAVYLCASSFRPGQEGQGYTFGSGTRLTVV.

This clone was picked up one time. DNA for the CDR3: TGTGCCAGCAGCTTTGCTATGGACCCGTGGGCCGGGGAGCTGTTTTTT. Protein sequence: CASSFAMDPWAGELFF. V is TRBV7-3 and J is TRBJ2-2, with D unclear. Trimming pared 3 bases from V and 6 bases from J, leaving 17 bases between. Germline V CDR1 and CDR2: SGHTA, FQGTGA. CDR3 length: 16 amino acids.

The chain recombines TRBV18 with TRBJ2-3; 11 nucleotides align to TRBD1. The germline V gene encodes CDR1 KGHSH and CDR2 LQKENI. The CDR3 runs 16 residues. With 3 bases clipped from V and 0 bases from J, the junction kept 2 bases outside the gene matches. The DNA of the CDR3 is TGTGCCAGCTCACCGGGACAGGGGGTTAGCACAGATACGCAGTATTTT. It yields the protein CASSPGQGVSTDTQYF.

This clone was seen once. CDR3 coding DNA: TGTGCCTGGACTTTAGGGACTGGGGAGAGGGAGCAGTTCTTC. Translating gives CAWTLGTGEREQFF. The chain has TRBV30 and TRBJ2-1; possible D gene TRBD2, 6 bases. V lost 4 bases and J lost 10, with 20 bases in between. CDR1 GTSNPN and CDR2 SVGIG come from the germline V gene (reference sequence). This CDR3 is built from 14 residues. The entire variable domain, with the rest obtained from reference TRBV30 and TRBJ2-1, is as follows: SQTIHQWPATLVQPVGSPLSLECTVEGTSNPNLYWYRQAAGRGLQLLFYSVGIGQISSEVPQNLSASRPQDRQFILSSKKLLLSDSGFYLCAWTLGTGEREQFFGPGTRLTVL.

In its sample, this clone was seen a few times. The chain uses TRBV6-5 and TRBJ2-5, with D possibly called TRBD1 or TRBD2 (5 bases each). From germline, CDR1 is MNHEY and CDR2 SVGAGI. The CDR3 has 14 amino acids. The V gene lost 5 bases and the J gene lost 4 bases, with 14 bases spanning the gap. DNA of the CDR3: TGTGCCAGCAGTCCCACGTCGGGGCGAGAGACCCAGTACTTC. It translates to CASSPTSGRETQYF.

This sequence joins TRBV7-2 and TRBJ1-5; 8 nucleotides agree with TRBD1. V gave up 5 bases and J gave up 2 bases; unmatched junction bases: 11. Germline values: CDR1 SGHTA, CDR2 FQGNSA. The length of the CDR3 is 17 residues. The CDR3 region has the DNA TGTGCCAGCAGCCGTGGACAGGGAATGGGTCGCAATCAGCCCCAGCATTTT. Translating gives CASSRGQGMGRNQPQHF. Full variable domain (rest looked up from reference TRBV7-2 and TRBJ1-5): GAGVSQSPSNKVTEKGKDVELRCDPISGHTALYWYRQSLGQGLEFLIYFQGNSAPDKSGLPSDRFSAERTGGSVSTLTIQRTQQEDSAVYLCASSRGQGMGRNQPQHFGDGTRLSIL.

The CDR3 DNA follows: TGTGCCAGCAGTTGGGGGCAGTCTGGAAACACCATATATTTT. Protein sequence: CASSWGQSGNTIYF. The rearrangement links TRBV6-5 to TRBJ1-3, with a weak D call TRBD1 (6 bases). Trimming stripped 4 bases from V and 1 base from J, with 8 bases between. From germline, CDR1 is MNHEY and CDR2 SVGAGI. This CDR3 comprises 14 residues.

The chain uses TRBV28 and TRBJ1-1; the D gene is possibly TRBD1 (6 bases). The length of the CDR3 is 14 residues. Germline CDR1 reads MDHEN; CDR2 reads SYDVKM. The germline V and J ends were trimmed by 7 bases and 4 bases, with 16 bases remaining between them. The DNA of the CDR3 is TGTGCCAGCACCCCCGTGGGGGCAGTCACTGAAGCTTTCTTT. Translation: CASTPVGAVTEAFF.

The chain employs TRBV7-9 and TRBJ1-4; D might be TRBD1 (5 bases). V was trimmed by 7 bases and J by 4 bases, leaving 25 bases between them. In germline, CDR1 is SEHNR, CDR2 FQNEAQ (reference sequence). This CDR3 contains 18 residues. CDR3 coding DNA: TGTGCCAGCACTACAATCCTGACAGCCGATACTTTTAATGAAAAACTGTTTTTT. Translation: CASTTILTADTFNEKLFF.

The chain employs TRBV7-9 and TRBJ1-2, with 7 positions matching TRBD1. This CDR3 has 13 residues. V lost 8 bases and J lost 6; bases outside the gene matches: 9. Per the germline V gene, CDR1 is SEHNR and CDR2 is FQNEAQ (reference sequence). CDR3 amino acids: CASVGQGEDGYTF. The CDR3 coding sequence is TGTGCCAGCGTTGGGCAGGGGGAGGATGGCTACACCTTC.

J is TRBJ1-2 and V is TRBV6-6, with D tentatively TRBD1 (6 bases). The CDR3 contains 14 residues. V was shortened by 6 bases and J by 2 bases, with 13 bases between the two germline ends. Germline CDR1 is MNHNY and CDR2 is SVGAGI (reference sequence). The CDR3 loop is CASSTDSMNYGYTF. The DNA for the CDR3 is TGTGCCAGCAGCACGGACAGCATGAACTATGGCTACACCTTC.

This chain connects TRBV6-5 to TRBJ1-3; D uncertain. V was cut by 4 bases and J by 0 bases, with 10 bases left in between. CDR3 size: 15 residues. Looked up from germline, CDR1 is MNHEY and CDR2 is SVGAGI. As DNA, the CDR3 is TGTGCCAGCAGTTCCTCATTCTTCTCTGGAAACACCATATATTTT. Protein: CASSSSFFSGNTIYF.

The rearrangement joins TRBV5-1 to TRBJ2-1; D is ambiguous. The germline V gene has CDR1 SGHRS and CDR2 YFSETQ. V was pared by 0 bases and J by 6 bases, with 7 bases between. The CDR3 is 13 residues long. The CDR3 sequence: CASSLELSNEQFF. The CDR3, as DNA: TGCGCCAGCAGCTTGGAACTTAGCAATGAGCAGTTCTTC.

The chain recombines TRBV7-2 with TRBJ1-5; D might be TRBD1 (5 bases). Per the germline V gene, CDR1 is SGHTA and CDR2 is FQGNSA. This CDR3 is built from 15 residues. Trimming removed 5 bases from V and 6 bases from J, with 17 bases in between. CDR3 nucleotide sequence: TGTGCCAGCAGCCCGCGGACGGGGCAAGGTCAGCCCCAGCATTTT. Its translation: CASSPRTGQGQPQHF.

This clone is a singleton in its sample. The chain links TRBV29-1 to TRBJ2-6; 7 bases align to TRBD1. The germline gives CDR1 SQVTM, CDR2 ANQGSEA. There are 14 residues in the CDR3. Trimming took 6 bases from V and 4 from J; bases not matched to a gene: 6. CDR3 coding DNA: TGCAGCGTACTGAAGGGGGCCGGGGCCAACGTCCTGACTTTC. Protein: CSVLKGAGANVLTF.

CDR3 sequence (DNA): TGTGCCAGCAGGATAGCGGGGGCCTTGGAGACCCAGTACTTC. This encodes CASRIAGALETQYF. The chain uses TRBV2 and TRBJ2-5; 9 positions match TRBD2. The V segment lost 6 bases and the J segment 5 bases; nucleotides outside the gene matches: 7. Germline lookup yields CDR1 SNHLY and CDR2 FYNNEI. The CDR3 is made up of 14 amino acids. Based on the CDR3 plus reference TRBV2 and TRBJ2-5, the full variable domain is EPEVTQTPSHQVTQMGQEVILRCVPISNHLYFYWYRQILGQKVEFLVSFYNNEISEKSEIFDDQFSVERPDGSNFTLKIRSTKLEDSAMYFCASRIAGALETQYFGPGTRLLVL.

The chain employs TRBV7-6 and TRBJ2-3; tentative D call: TRBD1 (5 bases). Germline-derived CDR1 and CDR2 are SGHVS and FNYEAQ. V lost 0 bases and J lost 2, with 12 bases in between. CDR3 length equals 16 residues. The CDR3 nucleotides are TGTGCCAGCAGCTTAGCGGGTACAGGATACACAGATACGCAGTATTTT. It specifies CASSLAGTGYTDTQYF. The full variable domain, its missing parts supplied by reference TRBV7-6 and TRBJ2-3, is GAGVSQSPRYKVTKRGQDVALRCDPISGHVSLYWYRQALGQGPEFLTYFNYEAQQDKSGLPNDRFSAERPEGSISTLTIQRTEQRDSAMYRCASSLAGTGYTDTQYFGPGTRLTVL.

V and J are TRBV7-2 and TRBJ2-5; 11 bases match TRBD1. With 4 bases clipped from V and 1 base from J, the junction kept 5 bases outside the gene matches. CDR3 size: 16 residues. The germline gives CDR1 SGHTA, CDR2 FQGNSA. The CDR3 DNA sequence: TGTGCCAGCAGCTCCGGGGACAGGGGGTCCCAAGAGACCCAGTACTTC. It encodes CASSSGDRGSQETQYF.

The rearrangement links TRBV5-4 to TRBJ1-2; D unclear. Trimming stripped 2 bases from V and 4 bases from J, with 12 bases between. There are 14 residues in the CDR3. Germline V gene sequence: CDR1 SGHNT, CDR2 YYREEE (reference sequence). CDR3 residues: CASSFREIPYGYTF. CDR3 DNA sequence: TGTGCCAGCAGCTTCCGGGAGATACCCTATGGCTACACCTTC.

The chain carries TRBV5-1 and TRBJ2-3; D is unresolved. V lost 0 bases and J 2 bases, leaving 10 bases between the germline ends. Germline CDR1 is SGHRS and CDR2 is YFSETQ. This CDR3 spans 15 amino acids. CDR3 nucleotide sequence: TGCGCCAGCAGCTTGGTACAACCGCTCACAGATACGCAGTATTTT. Protein product: CASSLVQPLTDTQYF.